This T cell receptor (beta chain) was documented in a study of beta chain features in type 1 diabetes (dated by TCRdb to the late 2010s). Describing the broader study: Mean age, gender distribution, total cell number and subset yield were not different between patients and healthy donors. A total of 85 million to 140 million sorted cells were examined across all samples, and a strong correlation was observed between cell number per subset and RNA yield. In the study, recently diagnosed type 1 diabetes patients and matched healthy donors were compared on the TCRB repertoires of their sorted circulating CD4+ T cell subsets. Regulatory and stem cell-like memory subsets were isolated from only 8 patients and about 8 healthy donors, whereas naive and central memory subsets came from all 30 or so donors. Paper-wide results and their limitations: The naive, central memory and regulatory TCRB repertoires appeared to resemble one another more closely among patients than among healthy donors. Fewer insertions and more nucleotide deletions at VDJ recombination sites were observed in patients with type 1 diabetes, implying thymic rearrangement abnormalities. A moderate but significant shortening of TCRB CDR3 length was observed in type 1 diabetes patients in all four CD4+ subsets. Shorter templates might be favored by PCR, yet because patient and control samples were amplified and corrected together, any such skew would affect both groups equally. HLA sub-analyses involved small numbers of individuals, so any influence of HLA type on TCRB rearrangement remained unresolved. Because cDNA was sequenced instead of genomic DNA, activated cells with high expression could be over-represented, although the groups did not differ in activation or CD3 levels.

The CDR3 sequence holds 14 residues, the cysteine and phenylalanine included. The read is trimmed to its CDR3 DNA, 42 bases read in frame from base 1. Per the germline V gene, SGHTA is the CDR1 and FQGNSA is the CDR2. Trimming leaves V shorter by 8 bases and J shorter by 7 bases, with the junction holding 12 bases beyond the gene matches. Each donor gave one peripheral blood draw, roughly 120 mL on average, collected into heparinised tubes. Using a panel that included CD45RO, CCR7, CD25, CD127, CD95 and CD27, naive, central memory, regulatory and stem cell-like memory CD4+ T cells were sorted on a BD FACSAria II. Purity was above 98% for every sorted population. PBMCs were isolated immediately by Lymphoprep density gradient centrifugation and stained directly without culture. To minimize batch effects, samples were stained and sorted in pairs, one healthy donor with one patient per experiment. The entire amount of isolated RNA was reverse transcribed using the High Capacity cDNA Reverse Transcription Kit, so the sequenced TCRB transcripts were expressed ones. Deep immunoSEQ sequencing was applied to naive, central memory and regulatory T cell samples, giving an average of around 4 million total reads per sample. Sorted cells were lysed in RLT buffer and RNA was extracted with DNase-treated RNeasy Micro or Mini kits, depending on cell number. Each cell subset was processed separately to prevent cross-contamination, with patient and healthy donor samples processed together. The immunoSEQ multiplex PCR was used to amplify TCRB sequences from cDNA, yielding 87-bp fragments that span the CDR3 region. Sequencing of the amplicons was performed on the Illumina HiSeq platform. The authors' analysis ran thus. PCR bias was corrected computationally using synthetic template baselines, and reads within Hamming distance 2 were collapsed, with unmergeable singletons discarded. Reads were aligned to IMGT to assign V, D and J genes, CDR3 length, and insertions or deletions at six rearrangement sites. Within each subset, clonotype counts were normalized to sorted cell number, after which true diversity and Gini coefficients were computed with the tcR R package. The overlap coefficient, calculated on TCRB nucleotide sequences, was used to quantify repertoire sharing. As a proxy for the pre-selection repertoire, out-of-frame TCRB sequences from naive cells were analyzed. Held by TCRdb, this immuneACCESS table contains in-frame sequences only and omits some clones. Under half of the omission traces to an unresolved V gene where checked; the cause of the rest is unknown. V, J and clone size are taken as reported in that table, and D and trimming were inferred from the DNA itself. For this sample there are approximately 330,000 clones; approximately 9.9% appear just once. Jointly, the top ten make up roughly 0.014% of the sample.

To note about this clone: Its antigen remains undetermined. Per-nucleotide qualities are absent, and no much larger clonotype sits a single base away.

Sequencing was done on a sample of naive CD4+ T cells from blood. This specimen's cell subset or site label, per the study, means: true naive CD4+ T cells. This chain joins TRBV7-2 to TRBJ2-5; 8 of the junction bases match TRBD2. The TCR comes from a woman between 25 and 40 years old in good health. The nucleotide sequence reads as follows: TGTGCCAGCGGGTCGGGGGGGGTACCGGGGACCCAGTACTTC. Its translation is CASGSGGVPGTQYF.